These T cell receptor beta chains were read from a single sample in a study of naive and memory T cell subsets. From the UMI-ligation and nested PCR reads, TCRdb called clonotypes with MiXCR, one entry per CDR3 protein. The sample records tens of thousands of distinct CDR3 sequences, about 6.2% being singletons. Sequencing used skin, obtained from a tuberculin skin test site. These receptors all stem from an adult in good health. CDR3s include the opening cysteine and the closing phenylalanine or tryptophan. A D gene is named only where the DNA matches it firmly. Only part of the rows carry a size: once, few, many, or a class if the clone is expanded.

TRBD1 TRBJ1-1 medium-sized TRBV9 CASSPRQGMNTEAFF TGTGCCAGCAGCCCGAGACAGGGGATGAACACTGAAGCTTTCTTT
NA TRBJ1-3 many TRBV18 CASSGTPGSPGNTIYF TGTGCCAGCTCAGGGACGCCAGGATCGCCTGGAAACACCATATATTTT
NA TRBJ2-7 many TRBV11-2 CASSFTHEQYF TGTGCCAGCAGCTTCACACACGAGCAGTACTTC
TRBD1 TRBJ2-5 many TRBV27 CASSLIGTGKETQYF TGTGCCAGCAGTCTAATCGGGACAGGGAAAGAGACCCAGTACTTC
NA TRBJ2-7 many TRBV3-1 CASSQGTPPYGQYF TGTGCCAGCAGCCAAGGGACCCCCCCCTACGGGCAGTACTTC
TRBD1 TRBJ2-1 many TRBV18 CASSIGTGADEQFF TGTGCCAGCTCGATCGGGACAGGGGCGGATGAGCAGTTCTTC
TRBD1 TRBJ2-2 NA TRBV29-1 CSVITGGTGELFF TGCAGCGTCATCACAGGGGGCACCGGGGAGCTGTTTTTT
NA TRBJ2-7 many TRBV6-1 CASSEQGSWDNSF TGTGCCAGCAGTGAACAAGGATCCTGGGACAATTCGTTC
TRBD1 TRBJ2-7 many TRBV12-5 CASGLVEGQGVEQYF TGTGCTAGTGGTTTGGTAGAGGGACAGGGGGTCGAGCAGTACTTC
TRBD1 TRBJ2-5 few TRBV5-4 CASSFRGQGRRKETQYF TGTGCCAGCAGCTTTCGGGGACAGGGGAGAAGAAAAGAGACCCAGTACTTC
NA TRBJ2-3 NA TRBV7-2 CASSLGAGRTDTQYF TGTGCCAGCAGCTTAGGTGCGGGCCGCACAGATACGCAGTATTTT